Following are 17 T cell receptor beta chains from one sample sequenced in a study of T cells after yellow fever vaccination (dated by TCRdb to the late 2010s). The sample's treatment or condition label is to be understood as: live attenuated yellow fever vaccine strain. The library was produced with 5' RACE. Data came from an Illumina HiSeq 2500. The public sequencing data were trimmed at Q25 with fastp and processed into clonotypes with MiXCR by TCRdb, which kept only in-frame beta chains. Rows with one shared CDR3 protein collapse into an entry with the most common genes and DNA. The sample has under 600,000 distinct CDR3 sequences on record, less than 25% of them singletons. The top ten hold about a sixth of the sample. Sequencing was performed on PBMCs, taken less than 25 days after the first yellow fever vaccination. The receptors were sampled from a man aged 18-30 years who received the YFV17D yellow fever vaccine.

This clonotype was detected only a few times. Here the CDR3 DNA reads TGTGCCAGCAGCCTCCTAGGGACAGAAATCAATGGCTACACCTTC. Residues: CASSLLGTEINGYTF. The V and J genes are TRBV4-2 and TRBJ1-2, with 7 nucleotides matching TRBD1. This CDR3 has 15 amino acids. The V and J ends lost 4 bases and 6 bases, in that order; junction bases with no gene match: 11. Germline-derived CDR1 and CDR2 are LGHNA and YNFKEQ.

The table lists this clonotype with a few counts. This sequence joins TRBV15 and TRBJ1-5; D ambiguous. CDR1 and CDR2 (germline): LNHNV, YYDKDF (reference sequence). V shed 4 bases and J shed 7 bases, with 20 bases lying between them. CDR3 length: 16 amino acids. The CDR3 loop reads CATSTPREGIRQPQHF. The DNA of the CDR3 is TGTGCCACCAGCACCCCACGGGAGGGCATCAGGCAGCCCCAGCATTTT.

This clonotype appeared a few times. The gene calls are TRBV4-1 and TRBJ2-3; no clear D gene. V dropped 1 base and J dropped 0 bases, with 11 bases sitting between them. Germline CDR1 reads MGHRA; CDR2 reads YSYEKL. The CDR3 spans 16 residues. The CDR3 region is CASSQGVLTSTDTQYF. In DNA, the CDR3 is TGCGCCAGCAGCCAAGGAGTCCTAACTAGCACAGATACGCAGTATTTT.

This clonotype was detected a few times. The chain uses TRBV7-2 and TRBJ1-3; D is uncertain. The CDR3 covers 15 residues. The germline V gene encodes CDR1 SGHTA and CDR2 FQGNSA. Trimming cost V 1 base and J 1 base, with 8 bases left between them. This chain's CDR3 is CASSLGAGSGNTIYF. CDR3 coding DNA: TGTGCCAGCAGCTTAGGCGCGGGGTCTGGAAACACCATATATTTT.

This clonotype showed up just a few times. V gene TRBV4-1 combines with J gene TRBJ2-7, with 7 bases that match TRBD2. CDR1 MGHRA and CDR2 YSYEKL come from the germline V gene. J lost 4 bases, V lost 2 bases, and 14 bases had no gene match. The CDR3 is 17 amino acids. CDR3 region: CASSQLWLAETPYEQYF. DNA of the CDR3: TGCGCCAGCAGCCAACTTTGGCTAGCGGAGACACCTTACGAGCAGTACTTC.

This chain links TRBV12-3 or TRBV12-4 with TRBJ2-7; D tentatively reads TRBD1 or TRBD2 (5 bases each). The CDR3 loop spans 16 amino acids. V was clipped by 2 bases and J by 0 bases, with 14 bases between them. The CDR3 loop is CASSLSVGDDSYEQYF. The CDR3 nucleotides are TGTGCCAGCAGTTTATCGGTGGGGGACGACTCCTACGAGCAGTACTTC.

This clonotype was detected a few times. The V and J genes are TRBV7-8 and TRBJ1-2; weak D call: TRBD1 (6 bases). V was pared by 0 bases and J by 8 bases, with 19 bases between. Looked up from germline, CDR1 is SGHVS and CDR2 is FQNEAQ. CDR3 length: 16 residues. The CDR3 DNA reads TGTGCCAGCAGCTTAGCAGAGAGGGGGTCCCTTCGAGGCTACACCTTC. This sequence encodes CASSLAERGSLRGYTF.

This clonotype occurred a few times. The chain combines TRBV2 with TRBJ2-1; unclear D gene. Trimming cost V 4 bases and J 12 bases, with 13 bases left between them. This CDR3 spans 12 amino acids. CDR1 SNHLY and CDR2 FYNNEI come from the germline V gene. CDR3 DNA: TGTGCCAGCAGTGGAGATCGACTGGGGCAGTTCTTC. Translating gives CASSGDRLGQFF.

The V and J genes are TRBV20-1 and TRBJ2-1, with D perhaps matching TRBD1 (6 bases). Trimming took off 1 base at V and 4 bases at J, with 8 bases between the two ends. CDR3 length: 13 amino acids. Germline values: CDR1 DFQATT, CDR2 SNEGSKA (reference sequence). The CDR3 region is CSARAGQYNEQFF. CDR3 nucleotide sequence: TGCAGTGCTAGAGCCGGACAGTACAATGAGCAGTTCTTC.

The chain joins TRBV4-1 to TRBJ2-7, with TRBD1 matching 9 bases. The CDR3 spans 19 residues. Per the germline V gene, CDR1 is MGHRA and CDR2 is YSYEKL. V gave up 4 bases and J gave up 2 bases; unmatched junction bases: 18. In nucleotides, the CDR3 is TGCGCCAGCAGCCGTCTTCCGGGACAGGGAATATCTAAGACCTACGAGCAGTACTTC. Its translation is CASSRLPGQGISKTYEQYF.

V and J are TRBV20-1 and TRBJ2-2, with TRBD2 matching over 7 bases. From germline, CDR1 is DFQATT and CDR2 SNEGSKA (reference sequence). The CDR3 sequence is 15 residues long. The V segment lost 3 bases and the J segment 2 bases; nucleotides outside the gene matches: 6. DNA for the CDR3: TGCAGTGCTAGGGAGCGGGGTCTTAACACCGGGGAGCTGTTTTTT. Translated, it gives CSARERGLNTGELFF.

This clonotype was counted between two and nine times. The chain combines TRBV4-3 with TRBJ2-3, with 7 nucleotides matching TRBD2. The V gene end was trimmed by 0 bases and the J gene end by 0 bases; junction bases not matched to a gene: 6. The V gene's germline CDR1 is LGHNA and CDR2 YSLEER. CDR3 size: 17 residues. The CDR3 reads CASSQEPGTTSTDTQYF. The CDR3 DNA sequence: TGCGCCAGCAGCCAAGAACCCGGGACTACTAGCACAGATACGCAGTATTTT.

The chain employs TRBV11-2 and TRBJ2-3; D may be TRBD2 (5 bases). The CDR3 loop spans 19 amino acids. Germline values: CDR1 SGHAT, CDR2 FQNNGV. V was shortened by 4 bases and J by 2 bases, with 25 bases between the two germline ends. The CDR3: CASSYPPVFDGENTDTQYF. The DNA for the CDR3 is TGTGCCAGCAGCTATCCCCCCGTCTTCGACGGGGAGAACACAGATACGCAGTATTTT.

This clonotype was seen only a few times. The gene calls are TRBV7-9 and TRBJ2-5; a weak D match, TRBD2 (6 bases). V was cut by 5 bases and J by 2 bases, with 15 bases left in between. In germline, CDR1 is SEHNR, CDR2 FQNEAQ (reference sequence). The CDR3 runs 15 residues. CDR3 amino acids: CASSPVGSIQETQYF. The CDR3 region has the DNA TGTGCCAGCAGCCCTGTCGGGAGCATACAAGAGACCCAGTACTTC.

The chain joins TRBV7-2 to TRBJ2-7, with a weak D call TRBD1 (5 bases). From germline, CDR1 is SGHTA and CDR2 FQGNSA. V lost 2 bases and J 2 bases, leaving 13 bases between the germline ends. The CDR3 runs 15 residues. This CDR3 reads CASSLLLARAYEQYF. DNA for the CDR3: TGTGCCAGCAGCTTACTACTGGCCAGGGCCTACGAGCAGTACTTC.

The gene calls are TRBV6-1 and TRBJ1-5, with 11 nucleotides matching TRBD1. Germline loops: CDR1 MNHNS, CDR2 SASEGT. The CDR3 totals 15 residues. The trim removed 6 bases at V and 7 bases at J, leaving 8 bases unmatched. The CDR3 sequence is CASRADRGLEQPQHF. DNA of the CDR3: TGTGCCAGCAGGGCGGACAGGGGGCTTGAGCAGCCCCAGCATTTT.

This clonotype occurred a few times. The rearrangement links TRBV5-6 to TRBJ2-1; the D gene is possibly TRBD1 (5 bases). The CDR3 covers 15 residues. Trimming pared 2 bases from V and 2 bases from J, leaving 11 bases between. The germline V gene has CDR1 SGHDT and CDR2 YYEEEE. The CDR3 loop is CASSFYDRTYNEQFF. CDR3 sequence (DNA): TGTGCCAGCAGCTTTTATGACAGAACCTACAATGAGCAGTTCTTC.